This T cell receptor (beta chain) was identified in a study of a mutant IDH1 vaccine in newly diagnosed glioma. Looking at the study overall: At weeks 1, 3, 5, 7, 11, 15, 19 and 23, patients received a vaccination, eight in all. Radiotherapy alone preceded vaccination by 4-6 weeks; alternatively, vaccination started with temozolomide cycles. Those enrolled had earlier been treated with radiotherapy, temozolomide, or both, mostly both.

Repertoires were generated with immunoSEQ multiplex PCR, while TCRdb's copy carries only in-frame clones and drops some. The sample contains some 60,000 clones, under 85% of which appear only once. On this clone: Its cognate antigen is unknown.

Time point reported: week 11, during vaccination. Every vaccine dose comprised 300 ug of mutant IDH1 20-mer peptide plus topical imiquimod. The donor cohort comprised cases of new WHO grade 3 or 4 IDH1-mutant, ATRX-lost astrocytoma. Specimen: PBMCs, collected from a glioma patient whose treatment included an IDH1 peptide vaccine. The receptor was isolated from a young man with glioma.

For the CDR3, the DNA is TGTGCCAGCAGTACATCCGGGACTAGTGTCTACGAGCAGTACTTC. Its translation is CASSTSGTSVYEQYF. The rearrangement uses TRBV2 and TRBJ2-7, with 8 bases that match TRBD2. Trimming cost V 5 bases and J 3 bases; bases outside gene matches: 9. Germline V gene lookup returns CDR1 SNHLY and CDR2 FYNNEI. This CDR3 spans 15 amino acids.